This T cell receptor beta chain emerged from a study of breast tumors, draining lymph nodes, adjacent tissues. The lymph nodes were axillary draining lymph nodes from breast cancer patients. MiXCR, applied by TCRdb to the multiplex PCR reads, yields one record per CDR3 protein. The data show 290,000 or so distinct CDR3 sequences, about 33% seen once. There are 16 residues in the CDR3. Germline V CDR1 and CDR2: WSHSY, SAAADI. V lost 0 bases, J lost 0 bases, and 10 bases lay in between. This clonotype originated in a female donor with breast cancer. Some clones in this sample may be carry-over from other donors' samples. The chain is built from TRBV10-2 and TRBJ2-3; D possibly uses TRBD1 or TRBD2 (5 bases each). Source material: axillary lymph node tissue. The CDR3 reads CASSESWGKSTDTQYF. The CDR3 bases are TGCGCCAGCAGTGAGTCCTGGGGGAAAAGCACAGATACGCAGTATTTT.